A single sample gave rise to the 14 T cell receptor beta chains below, sequenced in a study of blood T cell repertoires in COVID-19. TCRdb's table, derived via immunoSEQ multiplex PCR, lists solely in-frame clones and lacks some. The table lists 150,000 to 200,000 clones, about four fifths of them singletons. Sequenced sample: peripheral blood. The source is a woman over 75 with COVID-19, enrolled during active disease.

V usage is TRBV10-3 and J usage is TRBJ2-7, with 8 positions matching TRBD1. V was pared by 3 bases and J by 10 bases, with 11 bases of the junction left unmatched. CDR3 size: 14 residues. The germline CDR1 and CDR2 sequences are ENHRY and SYGVKD. CDR3 nucleotides: TGTGCCATCAGTGACCTGGACAGGGAACCCCGCCAGTACTTC. Protein product: CAISDLDREPRQYF.

The CDR3 loop reads CASSPQTSGGPETQYF. DNA of the CDR3: TGTGCCAGCAGCCCCCAGACTAGCGGGGGCCCAGAGACCCAGTACTTC. The rearrangement links TRBV7-6 to TRBJ2-5; the match to TRBD2 covers 12 bases. This CDR3 is built from 16 residues. V lost 5 bases to trimming and J lost 4 bases; unmatched junction nucleotides: 8. Germline V CDR1 and CDR2: SGHVS, FNYEAQ.

The rearrangement uses TRBV7-2 and TRBJ2-1; a weak D match, TRBD1 (6 bases). With 3 bases removed from V and 9 bases from J, the gap between germline ends came to 15 bases. This CDR3 region has 14 residues. Per germline, CDR1 SGHTA and CDR2 FQGNSA. The CDR3 sequence is CASSFRGRSSEQFF. Here the CDR3 DNA reads TGTGCCAGCAGCTTCAGGGGTAGGTCCAGTGAGCAGTTCTTC. Full variable domain (missing parts from reference TRBV7-2 and TRBJ2-1): GAGVSQSPSNKVTEKGKDVELRCDPISGHTALYWYRQSLGQGLEFLIYFQGNSAPDKSGLPSDRFSAERTGGSVSTLTIQRTQQEDSAVYLCASSFRGRSSEQFFGPGTRLTVL.

J is TRBJ2-7 and V is TRBV18; tentatively, D is TRBD1 (6 bases). V gave up 2 bases and J gave up 5 bases, with 16 bases separating them. Germline CDR1 KGHSH, CDR2 LQKENI. The CDR3 contains 15 residues. This CDR3 is CASSPGAGVENEQYF. CDR3 DNA sequence: TGTGCCAGCTCACCAGGAGCAGGGGTTGAAAACGAGCAGTACTTC.

The rearrangement joins TRBV28 to TRBJ2-7; TRBD1 matches 7 bases. The CDR3 is 18 amino acids. Trimming took 2 bases from V and 1 from J; bases not matched to a gene: 14. The germline CDR1 and CDR2 sequences are MDHEN and SYDVKM. CDR3 region: CASSLDRERVLGSYEQYF. CDR3 nucleotides: TGTGCCAGCAGTTTAGACAGGGAAAGGGTCTTGGGATCCTACGAGCAGTACTTC.

This sequence joins TRBV11-2 and TRBJ2-5, with 8 nucleotides matching TRBD1. The junction had 10 bases not matched to a gene; V was cut back by 5 bases and J by 5 bases. Germline CDR1 SGHAT, CDR2 FQNNGV. CDR3 size: 15 residues. CDR3 in DNA: TGTGCCAGCAGCCAGACGCGGACAGGGATGGAGACCCAGTACTTC. Protein: CASSQTRTGMETQYF.

The J gene is TRBJ2-1, the V gene TRBV27; 7 nucleotides agree with TRBD2. The CDR3 length is 17 residues. Unmatched junction bases numbered 12, after V lost 5 bases and J lost 2 bases. The germline V gene encodes CDR1 MNHEY and CDR2 SMNVEV (reference sequence). This CDR3 reads CASSIYLGGRAYNEQFF. DNA for the CDR3: TGTGCCAGCAGTATCTACCTTGGGGGGAGGGCCTACAATGAGCAGTTCTTC.

The rearrangement uses TRBV7-9 and TRBJ2-1; TRBD2 might be the D (5 bases). V shed 3 bases and J shed 6 bases, with 9 bases lying between them. Germline loops: CDR1 SEHNR, CDR2 FQNEAQ (reference sequence). The CDR3 consists of 13 residues. The CDR3 loop reads CASSFLAVNEQFF. DNA of the CDR3: TGTGCCAGCAGCTTCCTAGCAGTCAATGAGCAGTTCTTC.

This chain links TRBV5-1 with TRBJ2-7, with D perhaps matching TRBD1 (5 bases). This CDR3 is built from 15 residues. Deletions cut 7 bases from V and 1 base from J, with 18 bases between. CDR1 is SGHRS and CDR2 is YFSETQ in the germline V gene. CDR3 sequence: CASHDWSRASYEQYF. CDR3 DNA sequence: TGCGCCAGCCACGACTGGTCCAGGGCTTCCTACGAGCAGTACTTC.

The V gene is TRBV11-3, the J gene TRBJ2-5, with D possibly matching TRBD1 (6 bases). Per germline, CDR1 SGHNT and CDR2 YENEEA. The V gene lost 6 bases and the J gene lost 4 bases, with 12 bases spanning the gap. This CDR3 is 13 amino acids long. The DNA for the CDR3 is TGTGCCAGCAGTCCGGGACATCGAGAGACCCAGTACTTC. It encodes CASSPGHRETQYF.

This clone was observed a few times. This sequence joins TRBV4-3 and TRBJ2-2, with D hard to call. Germline V gene lookup returns CDR1 LGHNA and CDR2 YSLEER. The CDR3 is 18 residues long. With 0 bases removed from V and 1 base from J, the gap between germline ends came to 15 bases. The CDR3, as DNA: TGCGCCAGCAGCCAAGAACTCATCCGGAGCTTGAACACCGGGGAGCTGTTTTTT. Translating it yields CASSQELIRSLNTGELFF.

This clone was seen once. V gene TRBV5-8 combines with J gene TRBJ2-1; D uncertain. Trimming pared 0 bases from V and 0 bases from J, leaving 7 bases between. This CDR3 comprises 15 residues. The germline V gene encodes CDR1 SGHTS and CDR2 YDEGEE. The CDR3 DNA reads as TGTGCCAGCAGCTTGGAGTCCAGCTCCTACAATGAGCAGTTCTTC. This gives the protein CASSLESSSYNEQFF.

The chain has TRBV5-6 and TRBJ1-5, with TRBD1 identical over 10 bases. The germline V gene encodes CDR1 SGHDT and CDR2 YYEEEE. The CDR3 loop spans 17 amino acids. Trimming at V came to 0 bases and at J to 5 bases, leaving 8 bases not matched to a gene. CDR3 sequence (DNA): TGTGCCAGCAGCTTGGGCCCCGGGACAGGGGCTTATCAGCCCCAGCATTTT. This gives the protein CASSLGPGTGAYQPQHF.

The chain combines TRBV5-1 with TRBJ2-1; possibly TRBD2 for D (7 bases). V shed 1 base and J shed 1 base, with 18 bases lying between them. The germline V gene encodes CDR1 SGHRS and CDR2 YFSETQ. CDR3 length: 18 amino acids. The CDR3 is CASSLKFEGGGSYNEQFF. Written as DNA, the CDR3 is TGCGCCAGCAGCTTGAAGTTTGAGGGAGGGGGGTCCTACAATGAGCAGTTCTTC.